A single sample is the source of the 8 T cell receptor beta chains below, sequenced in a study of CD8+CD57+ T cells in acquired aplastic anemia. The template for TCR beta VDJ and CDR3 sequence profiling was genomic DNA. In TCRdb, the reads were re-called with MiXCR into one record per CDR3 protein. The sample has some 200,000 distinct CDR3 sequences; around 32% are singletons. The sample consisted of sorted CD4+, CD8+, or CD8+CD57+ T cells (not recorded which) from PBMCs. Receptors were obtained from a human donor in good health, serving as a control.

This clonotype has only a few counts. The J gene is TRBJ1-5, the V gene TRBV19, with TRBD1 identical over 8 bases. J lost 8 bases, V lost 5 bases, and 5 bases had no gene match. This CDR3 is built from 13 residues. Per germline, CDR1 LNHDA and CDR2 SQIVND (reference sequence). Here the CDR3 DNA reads TGTGCCAGTAGTCACAGGGGGTTCGAGCCCCAGCATTTT. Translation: CASSHRGFEPQHF.

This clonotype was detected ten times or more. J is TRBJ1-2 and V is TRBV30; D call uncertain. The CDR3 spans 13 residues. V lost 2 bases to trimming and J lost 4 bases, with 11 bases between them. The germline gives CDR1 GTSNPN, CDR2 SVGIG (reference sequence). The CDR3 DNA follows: TGTGCCTGGAGTAAGTGGGATCGCTATGGCTACACCTTC. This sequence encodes CAWSKWDRYGYTF. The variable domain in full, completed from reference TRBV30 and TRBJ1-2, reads SQTIHQWPATLVQPVGSPLSLECTVEGTSNPNLYWYRQAAGRGLQLLFYSVGIGQISSEVPQNLSASRPQDRQFILSSKKLLLSDSGFYLCAWSKWDRYGYTFGSGTRLTVV.

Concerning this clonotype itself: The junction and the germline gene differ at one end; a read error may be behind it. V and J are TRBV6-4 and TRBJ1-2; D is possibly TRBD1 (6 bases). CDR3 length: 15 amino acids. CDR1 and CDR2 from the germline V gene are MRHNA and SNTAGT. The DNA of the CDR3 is TGTGCCTGCAGTAACCGACCGGACAGAAACTATGGCTACACCTTC. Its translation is CACSNRPDRNYGYTF.

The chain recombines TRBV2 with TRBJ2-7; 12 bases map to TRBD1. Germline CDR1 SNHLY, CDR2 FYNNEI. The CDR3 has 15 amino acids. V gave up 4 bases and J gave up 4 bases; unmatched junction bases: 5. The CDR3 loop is CASSVTGQGAYEQYF. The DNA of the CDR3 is TGTGCCAGCAGTGTGACGGGACAGGGGGCGTACGAGCAGTACTTC.

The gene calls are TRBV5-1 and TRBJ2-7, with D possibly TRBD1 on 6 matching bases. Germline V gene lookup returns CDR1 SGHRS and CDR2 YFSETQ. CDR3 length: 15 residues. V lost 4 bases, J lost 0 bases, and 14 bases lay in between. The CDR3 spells CASSLQQGSSYEQYF. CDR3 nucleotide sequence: TGCGCCAGCAGCCTACAACAGGGAAGCTCCTACGAGCAGTACTTC.

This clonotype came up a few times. Here the CDR3 DNA reads TGTGCCAGCAGCTTACTGGGGGGGGACACTGAAGCTTTCTTT. Protein product: CASSLLGGDTEAFF. The J gene is TRBJ1-1, the V gene TRBV6-5; tentatively, D is TRBD1 (5 bases). Germline V CDR1 and CDR2: MNHEY, SVGAGI. V was pared by 6 bases and J by 3 bases, with 14 bases between. This CDR3 spans 14 amino acids.

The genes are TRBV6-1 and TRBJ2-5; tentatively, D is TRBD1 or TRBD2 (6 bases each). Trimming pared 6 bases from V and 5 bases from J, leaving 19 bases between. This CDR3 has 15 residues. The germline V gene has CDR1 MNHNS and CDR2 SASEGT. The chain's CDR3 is CASRDWGALTETQYF. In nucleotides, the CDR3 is TGTGCCAGCAGGGATTGGGGGGCGCTTACGGAGACCCAGTACTTC.

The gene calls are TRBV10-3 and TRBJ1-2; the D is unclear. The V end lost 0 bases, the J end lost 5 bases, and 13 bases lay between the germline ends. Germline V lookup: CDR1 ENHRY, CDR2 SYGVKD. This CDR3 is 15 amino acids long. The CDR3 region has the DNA TGTGCCATCAGTGAGTCTCACCTCGGGGTTTATGGCTACACCTTC. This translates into CAISESHLGVYGYTF.